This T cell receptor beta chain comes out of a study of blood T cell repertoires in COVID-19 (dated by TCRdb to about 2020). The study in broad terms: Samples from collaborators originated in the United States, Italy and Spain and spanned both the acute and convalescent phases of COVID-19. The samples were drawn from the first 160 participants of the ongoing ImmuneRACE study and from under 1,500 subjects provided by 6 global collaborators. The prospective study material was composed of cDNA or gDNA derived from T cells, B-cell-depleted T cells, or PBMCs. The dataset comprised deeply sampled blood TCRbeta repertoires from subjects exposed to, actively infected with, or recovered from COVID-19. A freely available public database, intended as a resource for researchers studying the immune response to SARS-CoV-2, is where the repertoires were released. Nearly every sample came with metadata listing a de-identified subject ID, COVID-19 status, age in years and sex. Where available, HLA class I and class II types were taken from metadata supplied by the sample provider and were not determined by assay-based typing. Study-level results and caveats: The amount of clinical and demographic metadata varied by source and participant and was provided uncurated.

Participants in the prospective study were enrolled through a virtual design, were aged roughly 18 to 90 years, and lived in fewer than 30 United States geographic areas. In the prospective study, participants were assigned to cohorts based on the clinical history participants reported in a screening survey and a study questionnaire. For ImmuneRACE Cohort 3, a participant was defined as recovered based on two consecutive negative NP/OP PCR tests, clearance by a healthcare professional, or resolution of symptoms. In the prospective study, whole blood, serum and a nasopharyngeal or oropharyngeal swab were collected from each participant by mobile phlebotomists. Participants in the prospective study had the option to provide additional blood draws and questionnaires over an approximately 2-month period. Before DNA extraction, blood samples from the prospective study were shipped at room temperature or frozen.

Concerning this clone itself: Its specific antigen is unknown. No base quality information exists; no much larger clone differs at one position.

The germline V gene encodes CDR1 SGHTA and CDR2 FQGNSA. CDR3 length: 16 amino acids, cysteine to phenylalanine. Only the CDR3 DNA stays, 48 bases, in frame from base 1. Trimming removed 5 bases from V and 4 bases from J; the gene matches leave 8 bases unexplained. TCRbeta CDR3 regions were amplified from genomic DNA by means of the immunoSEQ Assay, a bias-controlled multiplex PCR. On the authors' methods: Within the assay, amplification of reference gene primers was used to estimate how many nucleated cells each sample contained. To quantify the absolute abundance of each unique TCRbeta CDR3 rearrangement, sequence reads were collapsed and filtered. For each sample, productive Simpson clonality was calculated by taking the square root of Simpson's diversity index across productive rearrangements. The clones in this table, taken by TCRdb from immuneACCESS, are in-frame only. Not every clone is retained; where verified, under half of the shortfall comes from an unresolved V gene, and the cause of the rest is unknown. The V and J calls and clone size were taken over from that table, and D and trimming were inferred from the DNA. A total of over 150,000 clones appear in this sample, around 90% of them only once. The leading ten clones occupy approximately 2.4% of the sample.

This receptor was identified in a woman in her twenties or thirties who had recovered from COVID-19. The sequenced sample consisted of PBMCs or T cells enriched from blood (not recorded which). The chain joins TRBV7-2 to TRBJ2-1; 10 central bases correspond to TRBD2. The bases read TGTGCCAGCAGCACGGATAGCGGGGGGTCTTACAATGAGCAGTTCTTC. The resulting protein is CASSTDSGGSYNEQFF.